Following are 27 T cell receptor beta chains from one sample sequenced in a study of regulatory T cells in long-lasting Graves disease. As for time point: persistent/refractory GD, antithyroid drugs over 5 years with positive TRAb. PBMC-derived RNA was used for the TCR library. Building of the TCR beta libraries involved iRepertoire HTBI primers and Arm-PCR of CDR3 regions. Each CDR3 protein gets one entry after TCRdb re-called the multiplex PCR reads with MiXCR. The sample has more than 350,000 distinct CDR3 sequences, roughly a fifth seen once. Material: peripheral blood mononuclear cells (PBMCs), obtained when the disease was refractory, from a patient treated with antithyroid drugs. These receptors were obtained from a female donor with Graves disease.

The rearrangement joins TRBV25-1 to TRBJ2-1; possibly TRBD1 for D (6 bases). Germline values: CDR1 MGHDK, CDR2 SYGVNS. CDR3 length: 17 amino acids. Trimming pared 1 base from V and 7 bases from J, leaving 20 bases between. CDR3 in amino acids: CASSELLFGQGKNEQFF. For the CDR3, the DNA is TGTGCCAGCAGTGAATTGTTGTTTGGGCAGGGGAAGAATGAGCAGTTCTTC.

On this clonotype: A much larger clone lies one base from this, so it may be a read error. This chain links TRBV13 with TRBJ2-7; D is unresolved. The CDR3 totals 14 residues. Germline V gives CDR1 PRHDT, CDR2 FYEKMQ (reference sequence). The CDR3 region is CASGLDPQNYEQYF. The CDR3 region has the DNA TGTGCCAGCGGCTTAGACCCCCAAAATTACGAGCAGTACTTC.

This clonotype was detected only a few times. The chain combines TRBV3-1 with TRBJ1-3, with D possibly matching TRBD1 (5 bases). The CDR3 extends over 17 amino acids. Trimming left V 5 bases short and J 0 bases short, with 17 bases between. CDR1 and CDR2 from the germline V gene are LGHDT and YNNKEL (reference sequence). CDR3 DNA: TGTGCCAGCAGCAAAGCGGTCGGGGCTTCCTCTGGAAACACCATATATTTT. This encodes CASSKAVGASSGNTIYF.

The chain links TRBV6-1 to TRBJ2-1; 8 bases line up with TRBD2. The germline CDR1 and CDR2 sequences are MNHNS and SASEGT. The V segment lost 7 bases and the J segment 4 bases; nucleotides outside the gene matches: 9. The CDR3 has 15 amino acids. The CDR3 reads CASIQREGRYNEQFF. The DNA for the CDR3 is TGTGCCAGCATACAACGGGAGGGCCGGTACAATGAGCAGTTCTTC.

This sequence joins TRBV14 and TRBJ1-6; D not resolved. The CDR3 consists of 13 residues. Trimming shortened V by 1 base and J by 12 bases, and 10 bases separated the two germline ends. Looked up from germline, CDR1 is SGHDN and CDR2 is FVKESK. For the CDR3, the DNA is TGTGCCAGCAGCCAAGGTGGAGGTGGACCCCTCCACTTT. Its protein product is CASSQGGGGPLHF.

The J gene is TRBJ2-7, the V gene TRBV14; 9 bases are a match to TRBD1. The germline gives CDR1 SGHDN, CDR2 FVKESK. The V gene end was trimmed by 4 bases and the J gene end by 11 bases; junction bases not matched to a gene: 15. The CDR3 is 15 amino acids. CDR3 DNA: TGTGCCAGCAGCCGTAGGCGCGGGACAGGGTGTGGTGAGTACTTC. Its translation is CASSRRRGTGCGEYF.

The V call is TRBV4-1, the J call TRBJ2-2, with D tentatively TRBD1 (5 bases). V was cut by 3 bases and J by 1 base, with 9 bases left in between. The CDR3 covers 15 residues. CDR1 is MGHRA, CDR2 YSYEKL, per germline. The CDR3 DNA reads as TGCGCCAGCAGCCATTACCAGGGGAACACCGGGGAGCTGTTTTTT. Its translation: CASSHYQGNTGELFF.

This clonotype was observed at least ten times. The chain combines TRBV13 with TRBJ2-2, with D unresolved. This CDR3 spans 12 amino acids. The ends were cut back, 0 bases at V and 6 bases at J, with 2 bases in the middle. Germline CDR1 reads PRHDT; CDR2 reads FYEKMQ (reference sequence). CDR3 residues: CASSLGPGELFF. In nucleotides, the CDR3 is TGTGCCAGCAGCTTAGGCCCCGGGGAGCTGTTTTTT.

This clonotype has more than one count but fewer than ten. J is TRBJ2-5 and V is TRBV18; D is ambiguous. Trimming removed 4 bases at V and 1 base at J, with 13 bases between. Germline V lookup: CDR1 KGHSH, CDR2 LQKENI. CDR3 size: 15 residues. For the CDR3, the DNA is TGTGCCAGCTCACGAACCTCGGTCCTCCAAGAGACCCAGTACTTC. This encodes CASSRTSVLQETQYF. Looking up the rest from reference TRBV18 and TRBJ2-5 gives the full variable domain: NAGVMQNPRHLVRRRGQEARLRCSPMKGHSHVYWYRQLPEEGLKFMVYLQKENIIDESGMPKERFSAEFPKEGPSILRIQQVVRGDSAAYFCASSRTSVLQETQYFGPGTRLLVL.

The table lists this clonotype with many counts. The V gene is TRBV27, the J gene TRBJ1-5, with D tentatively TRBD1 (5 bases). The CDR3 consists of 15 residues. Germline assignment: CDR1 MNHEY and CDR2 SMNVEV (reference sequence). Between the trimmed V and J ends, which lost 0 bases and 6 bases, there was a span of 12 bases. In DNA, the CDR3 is TGTGCCAGCAGTTTATCCCCGGGGGTGCTTCAGCCCCAGCATTTT. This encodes CASSLSPGVLQPQHF.

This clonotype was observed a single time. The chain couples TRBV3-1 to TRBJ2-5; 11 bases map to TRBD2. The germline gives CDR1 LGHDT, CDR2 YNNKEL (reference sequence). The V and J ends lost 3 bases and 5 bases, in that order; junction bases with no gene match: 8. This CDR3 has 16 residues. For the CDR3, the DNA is TGTGCCAGCAGCCACCTACTAGCGGGAGCGGGTGAGACCCAGTACTTC. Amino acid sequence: CASSHLLAGAGETQYF.

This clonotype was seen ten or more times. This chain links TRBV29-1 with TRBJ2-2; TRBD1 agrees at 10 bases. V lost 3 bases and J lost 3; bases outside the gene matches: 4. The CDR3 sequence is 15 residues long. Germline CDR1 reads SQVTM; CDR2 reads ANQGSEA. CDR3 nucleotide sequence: TGCAGCGTTGATCTTGGGACAGGGGACACCGGGGAGCTGTTTTTT. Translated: CSVDLGTGDTGELFF.

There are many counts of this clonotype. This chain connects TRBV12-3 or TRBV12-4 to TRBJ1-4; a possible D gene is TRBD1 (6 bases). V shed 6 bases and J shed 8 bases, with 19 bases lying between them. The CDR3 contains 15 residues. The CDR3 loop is CASSPPGGAREKLFF. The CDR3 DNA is TGTGCCAGCAGCCCACCCGGGGGGGCTAGGGAAAAACTGTTTTTT.

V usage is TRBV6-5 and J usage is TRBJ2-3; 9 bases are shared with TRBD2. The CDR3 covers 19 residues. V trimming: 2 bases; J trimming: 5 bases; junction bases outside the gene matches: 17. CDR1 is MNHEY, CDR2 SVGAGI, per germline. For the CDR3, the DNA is TGTGCCAGCAGTTACGGGATAGCGGGAGTCGGAGGAGCGGAAGATACGCAGTATTTT. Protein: CASSYGIAGVGGAEDTQYF.

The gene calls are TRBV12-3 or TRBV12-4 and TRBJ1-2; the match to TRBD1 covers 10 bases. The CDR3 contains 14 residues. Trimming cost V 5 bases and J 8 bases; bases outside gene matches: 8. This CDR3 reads CASSPPGTGVGYTF. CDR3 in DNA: TGTGCCAGCAGTCCCCCCGGGACAGGGGTAGGCTACACCTTC.

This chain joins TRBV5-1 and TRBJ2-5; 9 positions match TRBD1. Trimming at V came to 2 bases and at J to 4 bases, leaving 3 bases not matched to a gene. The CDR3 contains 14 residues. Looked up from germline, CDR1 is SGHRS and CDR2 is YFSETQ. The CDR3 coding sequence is TGCGCCAGCAGCTTTGGGGGACAGGGAGAGACCCAGTACTTC. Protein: CASSFGGQGETQYF.

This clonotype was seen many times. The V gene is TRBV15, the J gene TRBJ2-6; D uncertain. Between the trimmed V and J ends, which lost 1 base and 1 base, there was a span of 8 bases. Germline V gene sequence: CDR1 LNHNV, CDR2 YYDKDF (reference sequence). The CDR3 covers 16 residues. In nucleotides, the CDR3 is TGTGCCACCAGCAGAGGGACGGTATCTGGGGCCAACGTCCTGACTTTC. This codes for CATSRGTVSGANVLTF. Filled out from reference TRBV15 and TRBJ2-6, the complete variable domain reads DAMVIQNPRYQVTQFGKPVTLSCSQTLNHNVMYWYQQKSSQAPKLLFHYYDKDFNNEADTPDNFQSRRPNTSFCFLDIRSPGLGDTAMYLCATSRGTVSGANVLTFGAGSRLTVL.

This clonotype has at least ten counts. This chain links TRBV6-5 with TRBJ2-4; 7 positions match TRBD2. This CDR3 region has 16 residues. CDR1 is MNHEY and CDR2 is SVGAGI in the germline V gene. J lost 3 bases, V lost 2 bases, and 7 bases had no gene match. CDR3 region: CASSYISGFGKNIQYF. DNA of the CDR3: TGTGCCAGCAGTTACATTAGCGGGTTCGGCAAAAACATTCAGTACTTC.

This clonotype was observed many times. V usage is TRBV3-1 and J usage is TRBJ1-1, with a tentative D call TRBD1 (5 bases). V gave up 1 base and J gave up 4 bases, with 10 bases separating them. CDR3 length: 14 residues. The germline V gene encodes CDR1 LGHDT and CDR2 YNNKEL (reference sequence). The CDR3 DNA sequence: TGTGCCAGCAGCCAAGCCGGGACTGGCACTGAAGCTTTCTTT. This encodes CASSQAGTGTEAFF.

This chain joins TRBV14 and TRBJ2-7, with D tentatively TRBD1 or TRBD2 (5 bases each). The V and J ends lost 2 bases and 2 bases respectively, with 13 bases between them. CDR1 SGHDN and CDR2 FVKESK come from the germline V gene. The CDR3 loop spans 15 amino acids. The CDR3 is CASSQISGRTYEQYF. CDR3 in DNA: TGTGCCAGCAGCCAAATCTCGGGGCGGACCTACGAGCAGTACTTC.

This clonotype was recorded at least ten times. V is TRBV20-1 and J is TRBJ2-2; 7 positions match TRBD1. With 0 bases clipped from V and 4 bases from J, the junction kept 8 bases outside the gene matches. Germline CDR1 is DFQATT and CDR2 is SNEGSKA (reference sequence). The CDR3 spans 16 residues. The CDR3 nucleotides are TGCAGTGCTAGAGACCCTACCGGGACAGCCACCGGGGAGCTGTTTTTT. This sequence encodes CSARDPTGTATGELFF.

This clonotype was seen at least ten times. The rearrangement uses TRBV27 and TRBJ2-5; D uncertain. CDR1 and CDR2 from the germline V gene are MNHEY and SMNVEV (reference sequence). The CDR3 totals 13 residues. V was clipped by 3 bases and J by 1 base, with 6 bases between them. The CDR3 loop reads CASSFMGQETQYF. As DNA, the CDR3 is TGTGCCAGCAGTTTTATGGGCCAAGAGACCCAGTACTTC.

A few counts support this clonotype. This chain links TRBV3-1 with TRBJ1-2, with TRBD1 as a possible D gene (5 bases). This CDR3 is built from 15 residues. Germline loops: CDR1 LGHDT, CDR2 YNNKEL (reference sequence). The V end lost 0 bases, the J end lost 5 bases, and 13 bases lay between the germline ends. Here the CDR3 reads CASSQEDKGPYGYTF. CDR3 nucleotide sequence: TGTGCCAGCAGCCAAGAAGACAAGGGGCCGTATGGCTACACCTTC.

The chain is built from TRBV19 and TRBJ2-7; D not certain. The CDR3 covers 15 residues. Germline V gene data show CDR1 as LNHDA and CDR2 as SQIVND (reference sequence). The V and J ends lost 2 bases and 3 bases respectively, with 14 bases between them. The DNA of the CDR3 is TGTGCCAGTAGTATAAGTGGCGGTGGTCTCTACGAGCAGTACTTC. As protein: CASSISGGGLYEQYF.

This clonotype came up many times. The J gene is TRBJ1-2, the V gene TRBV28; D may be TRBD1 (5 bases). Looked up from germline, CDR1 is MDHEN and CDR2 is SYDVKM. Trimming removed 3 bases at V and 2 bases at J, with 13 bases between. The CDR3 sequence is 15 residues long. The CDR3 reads CASSLMAGTNYGYTF. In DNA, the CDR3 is TGTGCCAGCAGTTTGATGGCGGGGACCAACTATGGCTACACCTTC.

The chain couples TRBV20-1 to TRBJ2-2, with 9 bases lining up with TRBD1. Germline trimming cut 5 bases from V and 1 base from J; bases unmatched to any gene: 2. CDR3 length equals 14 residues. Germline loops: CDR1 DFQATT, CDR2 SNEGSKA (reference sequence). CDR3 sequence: CSADRGRNTGELFF. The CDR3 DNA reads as TGCAGTGCTGACAGGGGGAGGAACACCGGGGAGCTGTTTTTT.

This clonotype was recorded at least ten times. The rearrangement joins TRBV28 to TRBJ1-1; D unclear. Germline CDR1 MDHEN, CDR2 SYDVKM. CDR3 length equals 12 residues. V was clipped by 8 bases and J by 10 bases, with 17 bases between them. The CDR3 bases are TGTGCCAGCTTCGTGTCTCCCAACCGAGCTTTCTTT. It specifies CASFVSPNRAFF.